This TCR beta chain was captured in a study of cytomegalovirus exposure and HLA in healthy donors. Study-level results: When a later analysis compared HLA-associated TCR beta chains with equally common others, the HLA-associated chains turned out to be more clonally expanded and to have lower generation probabilities. Association of a missense DCLRE1C variant with TCR beta V- and J-gene trimming was reported in a later analysis. The authors enumerated 150 to 200 TCR beta chains as linked to cytomegalovirus.

With respect to this clone: Its antigen is still unknown.

The PCR ran on 60 Vbeta and 13 Jbeta primers. Measured with immunoSEQ multiplex PCR; TCRdb has only the in-frame clones, and not every one. The data contain roughly 150,000 clones, roughly 80% of them singletons. This CDR3 has 14 residues. The ends were cut back, 7 bases at V and 4 bases at J, with 13 bases in the middle. CDR1 and CDR2 from the germline V gene are MNHEY and SVGAGI. The J gene is TRBJ1-4, the V gene TRBV6-5; perhaps TRBD1 as D (5 bases). Sequenced input: PBMCs. The TCR originated in a male donor in good health and CMV-seronegative. The CDR3, as DNA: TGTGCCAGCAAGAAGGGGCTTGGTAATGAAAAACTGTTTTTT. Protein product: CASKKGLGNEKLFF.